This paragraph reports one T cell receptor (beta chain). Its antigen is not known. Using its own MiXCR run on the reads, TCRdb lists one record per CDR3 protein. The sample consists of 550,000 to 700,000 distinct CDR3 sequences, approximately 40% of them appearing once. The sample belongs to a study of T cell repertoires in cytomegalovirus infection. Whole-study findings and limits: There were HLA-C-restricted CMV-specific TCR beta clonotypes dominating the ex vivo response.

This TCR was recovered from a human donor in good health (CMV status not recorded). Some clones in this sample may be carry-over from other donors' samples. The sequencing used cultured PBMCs, collected from culture after CMV antigen stimulation.

The CDR3 coding sequence is TGTGCCAGCAGCCAAGAAGGCGGCAGGGAGACCCAGTACTTC. Translation gives CASSQEGGRETQYF. The chain is built from TRBV3-1 and TRBJ2-5, with D unresolved. Deletions cut 0 bases from V and 5 bases from J, with 10 bases between. CDR3 length equals 14 residues. The V gene's germline CDR1 is LGHDT and CDR2 YNNKEL (reference sequence).